This record looks at one T cell receptor (beta chain) sequence and its context. The antigen is not known. The data stem from a study of T cell responses to AZD1222 COVID-19 vaccine. Repertoires were generated with immunoSEQ multiplex PCR, while TCRdb's copy carries only in-frame clones and drops some. The table includes some 140,000 clones, 70% to 90% detected once. General study points: Just a handful of AZD1222 recipients tested seropositive at baseline. Researchers took repertoire samples only after the peak T cell response had come. Unmutated variant regions are reportedly targeted by nearly half of spike-specific TCRs. A mostly white British donor set with more females was recruited, and clonal diversity was possibly underestimated.

The TCR sequence derives from an adult in good health. Sample: peripheral blood, taken on day 0 of MenACWY control vaccination.

CDR3 sequence (DNA): TGTGCCAGCAGTGAAGACAGGGCCGGCAATCAGCCCCAGCATTTT. This encodes CASSEDRAGNQPQHF. V is TRBV2 and J is TRBJ1-5; the D gene is possibly TRBD1 (6 bases). The CDR3 runs to 15 residues. CDR1 is SNHLY, CDR2 FYNNEI, per germline. V shed 1 base and J shed 2 bases, with 9 bases lying between them.